This record looks at one T cell receptor beta chain sequence and its context. Germline V CDR1 and CDR2: MRHNA, SNTAGT. CDR3 size: 13 residues. With 0 bases clipped from V and 8 bases from J, the junction kept 1 base outside the gene matches. TCRdb's table, derived via immunoSEQ multiplex PCR, lists solely in-frame clones and lacks some. The sample consists of some 170,000 clones, about 87% of them appearing once. The data were taken from a study of blood T cell repertoires in COVID-19. Overall study: The United States, Italy and Spain provided the acute and convalescent COVID-19 samples. In each case, the material was cDNA or gDNA derived from T cells, B-cell-depleted T cells, or PBMCs.

Source material: peripheral blood. V and J are TRBV6-4 and TRBJ2-3; 8 nucleotides line up with TRBD1. The clonotype was recovered from a woman in her 50s with acute or convalescent COVID-19. The chain's CDR3 is CASSDSDRGTQYF. In DNA form, the CDR3 reads TGTGCCAGCAGTGACTCTGACAGGGGTACGCAGTATTTT.